Here is one TCR beta chain with its context. Time point reported: pre-treatment sample, taken before nivolumab and TIL therapy. Stage 4 NSCLC adults joined between October 2017 and 2020. These data come from a study of TIL therapy for anti-PD-1-resistant metastatic lung cancer. About the research overall: Tumors carried a median around 1.4 non-synonymous mutations per megabase.

The libraries were made with immunoSEQ v3. Generated by immunoSEQ multiplex PCR, the TCRdb table keeps only in-frame clones and is missing some. This table has 9,000 to 15,000 clones, about 80% appearing once. The TCR sequence derives from a person aged 25 to 85 with non-small cell lung cancer. The source material was blood, sampled at baseline.

CDR3 in DNA: TGTGCCAGCAGCTCGGTGGACGCGGGCTTGAACACCGGGGAGCTGTTTTTT. This sequence encodes CASSSVDAGLNTGELFF. The chain has TRBV7-6 and TRBJ2-2, with a weak D call TRBD2 (5 bases). CDR1 and CDR2 from the germline V gene are SGHVS and FNYEAQ. The length of the CDR3 is 17 residues. The V and J ends lost 4 bases and 1 base respectively, with 16 bases between them.